Following are 21 T cell receptor beta chains from one sample sequenced in a study of CD8+ T cells in alopecia areata (dated by TCRdb to the late 2010s). Library preparation employed the immunoSEQ multiplex PCR assay. For TCR sequencing, RNA was extracted from every sample and reverse transcribed into cDNA to serve as template. Not all clones reach the TCRdb copy of this immuneACCESS table, which keeps in-frame sequences only. Checked studies attribute under half of the gap to unresolved V genes and leave the rest unexplained. This sample is represented by some 200,000 clones; just over 55% of them were singletons. Approximately 4.9% of the sample comes from the top ten. The sample comprised CD8+ T cells sorted from blood. These receptors were taken from a human donor in good health.

The gene calls are TRBV5-6 and TRBJ1-2, with unresolved D. Germline V gene lookup returns CDR1 SGHDT and CDR2 YYEEEE. Between the trimmed V and J ends, which lost 3 bases and 12 bases, there was a span of 12 bases. This CDR3 region has 11 residues. CDR3 bases: TGTGCCAGCAGCTCCGAGGTCGGGGACACCTTC. Residues: CASSSEVGDTF.

The chain carries TRBV29-1 and TRBJ1-2; D is ambiguous. Germline-derived CDR1 and CDR2 are SQVTM and ANQGSEA. The ends were cut back, 3 bases at V and 9 bases at J, with 17 bases in the middle. This CDR3 contains 13 residues. The CDR3 DNA reads as TGCAGCGTTGAGGAACGAGGCTCTTTCAGCTACACCTTC. Amino acids: CSVEERGSFSYTF. The full variable domain, its missing parts supplied by reference TRBV29-1 and TRBJ1-2, is SAVISQKPSRDICQRGTSLTIQCQVDSQVTMMFWYRQQPGQSLTLIATANQGSEATYESGFVIDKFPISRPNLTFSTLTVSNMSPEDSSIYLCSVEERGSFSYTFGSGTRLTVV.

The V and J genes are TRBV29-1 and TRBJ2-7, with D tentatively TRBD1 or TRBD2 (5 bases each). The germline V and J ends were trimmed by 4 bases and 1 base, with 17 bases remaining between them. CDR3 size: 15 residues. Germline CDR1 SQVTM, CDR2 ANQGSEA. The CDR3 loop is CSVGDEGRPSYEQYF. Written as DNA, the CDR3 is TGCAGCGTTGGGGACGAGGGCAGGCCTTCCTACGAGCAGTACTTC.

V and J are TRBV29-1 and TRBJ2-7; D is ambiguous. This CDR3 spans 15 amino acids. V was shortened by 0 bases and J by 0 bases, with 12 bases between the two germline ends. Per germline, CDR1 SQVTM and CDR2 ANQGSEA. CDR3 DNA: TGCAGCGTTGAAGATCAAACGGAAAGCTCCTACGAGCAGTACTTC. Protein: CSVEDQTESSYEQYF.

This clone was recorded a few times. The identical CDR3 is also encoded by other nucleotide sequences in the sample. V gene TRBV5-1 combines with J gene TRBJ2-7; TRBD1 might be the D (6 bases). Trimming shortened V by 0 bases and J by 7 bases, and 11 bases separated the two germline ends. The CDR3 totals 13 residues. The V gene's germline CDR1 is SGHRS and CDR2 YFSETQ. The CDR3 spells CASSLVTGREQYF. DNA for the CDR3: TGCGCCAGCAGCTTGGTAACAGGGCGGGAGCAGTACTTC. Full variable domain (rest looked up from reference TRBV5-1 and TRBJ2-7): KAGVTQTPRYLIKTRGQQVTLSCSPISGHRSVSWYQQTPGQGLQFLFEYFSETQRNKGNFPGRFSGRQFSNSRSEMNVSTLELGDSALYLCASSLVTGREQYFGPGTRLTVT.

The CDR3: CASSSPGQGGETQYF. The CDR3 region has the DNA TGTGCCAGCAGCTCTCCGGGACAGGGCGGTGAGACCCAGTACTTC. The rearrangement uses TRBV13 and TRBJ2-5; 9 bases are a match to TRBD1. This CDR3 region has 15 residues. The V and J ends lost 4 bases and 5 bases, in that order; junction bases with no gene match: 8. Germline loops: CDR1 PRHDT, CDR2 FYEKMQ (reference sequence). Supplemented by reference TRBV13 and TRBJ2-5, the full variable domain reads AAGVIQSPRHLIKEKRETATLKCYPIPRHDTVYWYQQGPGQDPQFLISFYEKMQSDKGSIPDRFSAQQFSDYHSELNMSSLELGDSALYFCASSSPGQGGETQYFGPGTRLLVL.

The chain links TRBV29-1 to TRBJ2-7; 7 bases fit TRBD1. Looked up from germline, CDR1 is SQVTM and CDR2 is ANQGSEA. Trimming at V came to 1 base and at J to 0 bases, leaving 6 bases not matched to a gene. This CDR3 has 15 amino acids. CDR3 sequence (DNA): TGCAGCGTTGAAGTTTCGGGACAGTTCTCCTACGAGCAGTACTTC. This encodes CSVEVSGQFSYEQYF.

There are a few counts of this clone. The rearrangement links TRBV7-9 to TRBJ1-2; D is perhaps TRBD1 (5 bases). The germline gives CDR1 SEHNR, CDR2 FQNEAQ (reference sequence). The CDR3 has 14 residues. V lost 5 bases and J lost 4, with 14 bases in between. DNA for the CDR3: TGTGCCAGCAGCCCACCAGGGTTGAGCTATGGCTACACCTTC. Its protein is CASSPPGLSYGYTF.

The V call is TRBV7-9, the J call TRBJ2-1; a weak D match, TRBD2 (5 bases). V was pared by 10 bases and J by 0 bases, with 16 bases between. This CDR3 has 15 residues. Per germline, CDR1 SEHNR and CDR2 FQNEAQ (reference sequence). The CDR3 sequence is CATLRGASSYNEQFF. As DNA, the CDR3 is TGTGCCACCTTACGGGGAGCCAGCTCCTACAATGAGCAGTTCTTC.

This clone was seen only a few times. The V gene is TRBV2, the J gene TRBJ2-5; the D gene is possibly TRBD2 (7 bases). CDR3 length: 14 residues. Trimming took off 8 bases at V and 4 bases at J, with 17 bases between the two ends. Germline-derived CDR1 and CDR2 are SNHLY and FYNNEI. In DNA form, the CDR3 reads TGTGCCAGCTGCCAAGGGGGGGCAAGAGAGACCCAGTACTTC. Translating it yields CASCQGGARETQYF.

The chain recombines TRBV5-1 with TRBJ2-5; TRBD1 matches 11 bases. CDR3 size: 14 residues. The V gene's germline CDR1 is SGHRS and CDR2 YFSETQ. V gave up 4 bases and J gave up 5 bases; unmatched junction bases: 4. In DNA, the CDR3 is TGCGCCAGCAGCAGGGGACAGGGGGTGGAGACCCAGTACTTC. It is translated as CASSRGQGVETQYF. Full variable domain (outside the CDR3, taken from reference TRBV5-1 and TRBJ2-5): KAGVTQTPRYLIKTRGQQVTLSCSPISGHRSVSWYQQTPGQGLQFLFEYFSETQRNKGNFPGRFSGRQFSNSRSEMNVSTLELGDSALYLCASSRGQGVETQYFGPGTRLLVL.

The chain links TRBV5-1 to TRBJ1-2; 10 nucleotides line up with TRBD1. The length of the CDR3 is 14 residues. V shed 4 bases and J 12 bases; nucleotides not matched to a gene: 12. Germline assignment: CDR1 SGHRS and CDR2 YFSETQ. The chain's CDR3 is CASSPIWGQGKDTF. The CDR3, as DNA: TGCGCCAGCAGCCCAATATGGGGACAGGGGAAGGACACCTTC.

There are a few counts of this clone. This chain links TRBV13 with TRBJ1-1; D unresolved. This CDR3 is built from 11 residues. Germline V CDR1 and CDR2: PRHDT, FYEKMQ (reference sequence). V lost 4 bases to trimming and J lost 1 base, with 1 base between them. The DNA for the CDR3 is TGTGCCAGCAGCTCGAACACTGAAGCTTTCTTT. Translated: CASSSNTEAFF.

The chain recombines TRBV29-1 with TRBJ2-3; D uncertain. Germline V gene lookup returns CDR1 SQVTM and CDR2 ANQGSEA. The CDR3 has 11 amino acids. Trimming took 5 bases from V and 2 from J, leaving 5 bases between them. The CDR3 loop is CSVYFTDTQYF. For the CDR3, the DNA is TGCAGCGTTTACTTCACAGATACGCAGTATTTT.

J is TRBJ1-4 and V is TRBV30, with D uncertain. Germline V gives CDR1 GTSNPN, CDR2 SVGIG (reference sequence). Trimming cost V 5 bases and J 10 bases, with 17 bases left between them. The CDR3 length is 13 residues. The CDR3 is CAWGQVQSTKLFF. The CDR3 DNA follows: TGTGCCTGGGGGCAGGTCCAATCAACAAAACTGTTTTTT. The variable domain in full, completed from reference TRBV30 and TRBJ1-4, reads SQTIHQWPATLVQPVGSPLSLECTVEGTSNPNLYWYRQAAGRGLQLLFYSVGIGQISSEVPQNLSASRPQDRQFILSSKKLLLSDSGFYLCAWGQVQSTKLFFGSGTQLSVL.

The chain recombines TRBV2 with TRBJ2-7; maybe TRBD2 (6 bases). Germline V gene lookup returns CDR1 SNHLY and CDR2 FYNNEI. The CDR3 covers 14 residues. The ends were cut back, 7 bases at V and 5 bases at J, with 18 bases in the middle. CDR3 loop: CASTQSGGFNEQYF. CDR3 DNA: TGTGCCAGCACCCAAAGCGGAGGGTTCAACGAGCAGTACTTC.

In regard to this clone: Other DNA sequences within the sample encode an identical CDR3. The rearrangement links TRBV6-5 to TRBJ1-1; D possibly corresponds to TRBD1 (5 bases). Trimming removed 3 bases at V and 0 bases at J, with 8 bases between. Germline values: CDR1 MNHEY, CDR2 SVGAGI. This CDR3 is 14 amino acids long. The DNA for the CDR3 is TGTGCCAGCAGTTATGGGGGAGTGAACACTGAAGCTTTCTTT. Its translation is CASSYGGVNTEAFF.

V gene TRBV2 combines with J gene TRBJ2-7; TRBD1 agrees at 10 bases. V was pared by 4 bases and J by 3 bases, with 3 bases of the junction left unmatched. This CDR3 comprises 14 residues. From germline, CDR1 is SNHLY and CDR2 FYNNEI. CDR3 nucleotides: TGTGCCAGCAGTGCCCGGGACAGGGGCTACGAGCAGTACTTC. It specifies CASSARDRGYEQYF.

There are a few counts of this clone. The V gene is TRBV29-1, the J gene TRBJ2-1, with D perhaps assigned TRBD1 or TRBD2 (6 bases each). Germline values: CDR1 SQVTM, CDR2 ANQGSEA. The CDR3 loop spans 15 amino acids. Trimming stripped 3 bases from V and 0 bases from J, with 12 bases between. DNA for the CDR3: TGCAGCGTTGAGGGGGGCCTAAGCTCCTACAATGAGCAGTTCTTC. It translates to CSVEGGLSSYNEQFF.

In this sample, this clone turned up a few times. The gene calls are TRBV2 and TRBJ2-1, with 8 bases matching TRBD2. CDR1 and CDR2 (germline): SNHLY, FYNNEI. Trimming removed 0 bases from V and 9 bases from J; junction bases left unmatched: 1. This CDR3 is built from 13 residues. The CDR3 DNA is TGTGCCAGCAGTGAAGCGCGGGGGGTTGAGCAGTTCTTC. Amino acid sequence: CASSEARGVEQFF.

The sample holds a few counts of this clone. The chain joins TRBV29-1 to TRBJ2-6; D call uncertain. V dropped 6 bases and J dropped 0 bases, with 6 bases sitting between them. CDR1 is SQVTM and CDR2 is ANQGSEA in the germline V gene. This CDR3 contains 13 residues. The CDR3 DNA is TGCAGCGTATCCAGCTCTGGGGCCAACGTCCTGACTTTC. It is translated as CSVSSSGANVLTF.